The 6 T cell receptor beta chains given below trace back to one sample, sequenced in a study of neoadjuvant nivolumab and ipilimumab in lung cancer. Data came from immunoSEQ multiplex PCR; TCRdb stores just in-frame clones and leaves some out. The sample carries 8,000 to 10,000 clones, around 77% recorded once. The sequences come from tumor tissue, collected after neoadjuvant nivolumab, alone or with ipilimumab, at or shortly before surgery. The source is an adult with non-small cell lung cancer.

This clone was seen more than once but under ten times. This same CDR3 is encoded by further DNA sequences in the sample. The V call is TRBV7-2, the J call TRBJ2-5, with 7 bases fitting TRBD1. Germline CDR1 SGHTA, CDR2 FQGNSA. V was pared by 3 bases and J by 4 bases, with 8 bases of the junction left unmatched. The CDR3 runs 15 residues. This CDR3 reads CASSFRQGGSETQYF. For the CDR3, the DNA is TGTGCCAGCAGCTTTCGACAGGGCGGGTCAGAGACCCAGTACTTC.

V and J are TRBV5-6 and TRBJ1-1, with D hard to call. The CDR3 runs 12 residues. Looked up from germline, CDR1 is SGHDT and CDR2 is YYEEEE. Trimming took off 1 base at V and 0 bases at J, with 1 base between the two ends. The CDR3 DNA sequence: TGTGCCAGCAGCTTGATGAACACTGAAGCTTTCTTT. This translates into CASSLMNTEAFF.

A note on this clone: One end of the junction fails to match germline, which may point to a read error. The V gene is TRBV5-6, the J gene TRBJ2-7, with 8 positions matching TRBD1. The CDR3 consists of 14 residues. Germline V gene lookup returns CDR1 SGHDT and CDR2 YYEEEE. In DNA form, the CDR3 reads TGTGCCAGCAGCCATGGACAGGGTACTACCCTGGGGGAGTTC. Translated: CASSHGQGTTLGEF.

This clone was found a few times. The rearrangement uses TRBV4-2 and TRBJ2-7; 10 bases fit TRBD1. J gave up 5 bases and V 3 bases, and 10 bases lay outside the gene matches. CDR3 size: 16 residues. The germline gives CDR1 LGHNA, CDR2 YNFKEQ. For the CDR3, the DNA is TGTGCCAGCAGCCAGATAGGGGGACAGGGGTTCCACGAGCAGTACTTC. Translation: CASSQIGGQGFHEQYF.

CDR3 loop: CASSLTSGRLDTQYF. The CDR3 DNA is TGTGCCAGCAGCTTGACTAGCGGGAGGTTAGATACGCAGTATTTT. The chain couples TRBV7-9 to TRBJ2-3, with 13 bases fitting TRBD2. The CDR3 spans 15 residues. V was clipped by 3 bases and J by 5 bases; unmatched bases: 2. Germline assignment: CDR1 SEHNR and CDR2 FQNEAQ (reference sequence).

The chain links TRBV25-1 to TRBJ2-7, with D possibly matching TRBD2 (6 bases). Germline V gives CDR1 MGHDK, CDR2 SYGVNS. V was shortened by 2 bases and J by 1 base, with 18 bases between the two germline ends. The CDR3 consists of 17 residues. The CDR3 coding sequence is TGTGCCAGCAGTGAAAGGAATCGGGCAGGGAGGTCCTACGAGCAGTACTTC. This sequence encodes CASSERNRAGRSYEQYF.